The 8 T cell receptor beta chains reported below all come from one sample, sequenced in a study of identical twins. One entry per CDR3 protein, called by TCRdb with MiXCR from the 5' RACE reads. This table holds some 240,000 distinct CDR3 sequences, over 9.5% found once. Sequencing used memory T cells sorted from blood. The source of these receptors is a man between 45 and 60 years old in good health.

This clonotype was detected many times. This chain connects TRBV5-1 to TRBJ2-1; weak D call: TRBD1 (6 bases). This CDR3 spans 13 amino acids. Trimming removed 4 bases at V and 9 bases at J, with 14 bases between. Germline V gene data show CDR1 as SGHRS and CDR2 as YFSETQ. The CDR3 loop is CASSLLQGGEQFF. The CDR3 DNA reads TGCGCCAGCAGCCTACTCCAAGGGGGTGAGCAGTTCTTC.

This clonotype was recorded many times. The CDR3 region is CASSLEQGGYLGYTF. The CDR3, as DNA: TGTGCCAGCAGCTTAGAACAGGGGGGTTACCTTGGCTACACCTTC. This chain uses TRBV11-2 with TRBJ1-2; 8 bases fit TRBD1. With 0 bases clipped from V and 7 bases from J, the junction kept 7 bases outside the gene matches. Per germline, CDR1 SGHAT and CDR2 FQNNGV. This CDR3 spans 15 amino acids.

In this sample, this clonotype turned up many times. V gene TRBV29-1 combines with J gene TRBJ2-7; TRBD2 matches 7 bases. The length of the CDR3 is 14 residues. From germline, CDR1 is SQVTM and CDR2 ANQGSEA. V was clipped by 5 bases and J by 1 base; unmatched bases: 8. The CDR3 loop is CSVFAGVGSYEQYF. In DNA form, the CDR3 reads TGCAGCGTTTTCGCGGGAGTGGGGTCCTACGAGCAGTACTTC.

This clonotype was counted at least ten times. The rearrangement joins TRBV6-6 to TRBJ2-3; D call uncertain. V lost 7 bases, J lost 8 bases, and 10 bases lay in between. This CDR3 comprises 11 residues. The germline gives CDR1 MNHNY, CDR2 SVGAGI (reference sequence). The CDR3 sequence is CASTIESTQYF. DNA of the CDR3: TGTGCCAGCACGATCGAGAGTACGCAGTATTTT.

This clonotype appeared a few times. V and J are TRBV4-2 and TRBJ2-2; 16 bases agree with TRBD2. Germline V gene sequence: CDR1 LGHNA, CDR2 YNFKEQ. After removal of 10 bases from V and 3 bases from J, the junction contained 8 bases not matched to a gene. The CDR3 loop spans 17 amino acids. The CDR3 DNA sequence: TGTGCCACCAGGGGACTAGCGGGGGGGCTTGACACCGGGGAGCTGTTTTTT. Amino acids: CATRGLAGGLDTGELFF.

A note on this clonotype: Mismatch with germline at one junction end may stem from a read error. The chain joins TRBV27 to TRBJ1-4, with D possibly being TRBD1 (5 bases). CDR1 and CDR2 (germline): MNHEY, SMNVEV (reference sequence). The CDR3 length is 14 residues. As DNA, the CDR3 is TGTGCCAGCGGTTTATCGGGGGGATACGAAAAACTGTTTTTT. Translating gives CASGLSGGYEKLFF.

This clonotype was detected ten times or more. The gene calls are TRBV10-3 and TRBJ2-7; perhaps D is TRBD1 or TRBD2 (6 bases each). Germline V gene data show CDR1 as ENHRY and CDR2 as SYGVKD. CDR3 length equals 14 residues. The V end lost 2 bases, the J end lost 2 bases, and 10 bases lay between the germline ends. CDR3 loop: CAISEGGGTYEQYF. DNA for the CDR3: TGTGCCATCAGTGAGGGAGGGGGAACCTACGAGCAGTACTTC.

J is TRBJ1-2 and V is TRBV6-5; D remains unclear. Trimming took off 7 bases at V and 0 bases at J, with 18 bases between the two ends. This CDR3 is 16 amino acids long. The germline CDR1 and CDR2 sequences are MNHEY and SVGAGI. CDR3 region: CASNLLPAGPNYGYTF. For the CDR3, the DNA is TGTGCCAGCAACTTACTCCCGGCTGGGCCTAACTATGGCTACACCTTC.